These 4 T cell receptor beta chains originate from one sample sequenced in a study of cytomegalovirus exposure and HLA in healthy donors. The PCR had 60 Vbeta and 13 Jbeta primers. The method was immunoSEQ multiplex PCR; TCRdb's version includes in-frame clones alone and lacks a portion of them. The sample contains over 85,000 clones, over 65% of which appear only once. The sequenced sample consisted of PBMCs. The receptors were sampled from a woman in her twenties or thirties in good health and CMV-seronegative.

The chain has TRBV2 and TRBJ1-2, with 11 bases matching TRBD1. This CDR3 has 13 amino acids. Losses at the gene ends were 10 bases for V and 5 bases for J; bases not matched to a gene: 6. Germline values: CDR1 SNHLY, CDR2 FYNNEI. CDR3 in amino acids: CATGQGARYGYTF. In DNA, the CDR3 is TGTGCCACCGGACAGGGGGCGCGTTATGGCTACACCTTC.

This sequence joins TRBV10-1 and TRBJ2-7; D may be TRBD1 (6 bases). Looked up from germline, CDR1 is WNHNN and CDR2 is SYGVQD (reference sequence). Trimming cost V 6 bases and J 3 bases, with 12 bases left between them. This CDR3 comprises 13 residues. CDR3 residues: CASRGQNSYEQYF. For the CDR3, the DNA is TGCGCCAGCAGAGGACAGAACAGCTACGAGCAGTACTTC.

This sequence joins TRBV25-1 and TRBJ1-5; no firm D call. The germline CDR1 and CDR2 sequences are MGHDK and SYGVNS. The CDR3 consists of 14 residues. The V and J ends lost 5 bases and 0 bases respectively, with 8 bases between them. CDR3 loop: CASSPTYSNQPQHF. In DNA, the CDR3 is TGTGCCAGCAGTCCCACTTATAGCAATCAGCCCCAGCATTTT.

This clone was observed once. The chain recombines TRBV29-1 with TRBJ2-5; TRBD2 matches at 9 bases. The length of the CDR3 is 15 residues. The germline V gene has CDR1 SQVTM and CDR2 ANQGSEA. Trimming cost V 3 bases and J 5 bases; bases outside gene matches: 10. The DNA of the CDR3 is TGCAGCGTTGACGGAGCGGGGGGCAGAGGGGAGACCCAGTACTTC. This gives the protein CSVDGAGGRGETQYF.